What follows describes a single TCR beta chain. This clonotype was seen repeatedly, ten times or more. No cognate antigen has been identified for it. No much larger clonotype is one base removed from it; base qualities were not supplied. These data come from a study of identical twins (dated by TCRdb to about 2016). Concerning the study at large: TCR alpha and beta repertoires from monozygotic twins, unrelated adults of various ages and cord blood were deep-sequenced to test whether fetal clonotypes persist. To rule out contamination, replicate twin experiments were performed at different times with different library preparation protocols. The investigation overall reported the following: Invariant T cells such as MAIT and iNKT could partly confound zero-insertion analyses, though diverse VJ usage argued against this for most clonotypes. Fewer insertions were carried by abundant cord blood beta clonotypes; a weaker similar trend was observed in young adult naive repertoires, while no such trend was observed in memory repertoires. Because the same donors could not be followed over many years, conclusions were based on cross-sectional statistical analysis. Out-of-frame TCR alpha sharing in monozygotic twins was systematically underestimated by recombination models, whereas sharing between unrelated individuals was in agreement with the recombination models. A weaker excess of twin sharing was found in beta out-of-frame sequences because the signal-to-noise ratio was lowered by fewer shared sequences. Compared with coincidental sharing between unrelated individuals, out-of-frame TCR alpha sequences shared between twins had an excess of sequences with low generation probability.

Every donor in the study was a healthy Caucasian. Miltenyi CD45RO+ enrichment and human naive T-cell isolation kits were used to isolate memory (CD45RO+) and naive T cells from PBMC. Libraries were constructed by 5' RACE. The sequencer was an Illumina HiSeq 2000. Template switching introduced a universal primer binding site; the final cDNA contained a unique molecular identifier, enabling accurate counting of TCR cDNA molecules. Specific primers in the conserved constant-segment region were used to synthesize first-strand cDNA for TCR alpha and beta chains. To control for contamination, every cDNA library carried two barcodes: a SMART-Mk sample barcode plus Illumina barcodes. Two successive PCR steps introduced TruSeq adapter sequences along with Illumina sample barcodes. TCR alpha and beta cDNA libraries were sequenced on the Illumina HiSeq platform with custom primers. Per the original workflow: MiGEC was used to process raw reads and extract unique molecular identifiers, and MiXCR was used to find CDR3 positions. For each individual, recombination models were inferred using an EM algorithm with the repgenHMM and IGoR tools. The tcR package in R was used for shared clonotype analysis, with sharing normalized by the product of cloneset sizes. To study raw recombination without the effects of thymic and clonal selection, out-of-frame nonproductive sequences were analyzed. TCRdb reworked the public reads: Q25 trimming with fastp, MiXCR clone assembly, productive beta chains retained. Rows merge per CDR3 protein into single entries with the most common DNA and genes. For this entry, the V and J calls and clone size follow TCRdb and not the study's own pipeline. In this sample the table shows around 100,000 distinct CDR3 sequences, 5.9% of which occur a single time. The top ten hold roughly 12% of the sample.

The receptor was derived from a woman aged 50 to 60 in good health. Sequenced input: memory T cells sorted from blood. The cell subset or site label for this specimen denotes: CD45RO+ enriched T cells.

The DNA is as follows: TGTGCCAGCAGCCCGACTAGCGGGGGGGGCCTCAATGAGCAGTTCTTC. The translation is CASSPTSGGGLNEQFF. Here the chain combines TRBV7-2 and TRBJ2-1; 14 bases in the junction line up with TRBD2. For CDR1 and CDR2, the germline V gene lists SGHTA and FQGNSA. The junction shows trimming of 5 bases on V and 6 bases on J, and the gene matches do not reach 6 bases of it. The CDR3 contains 16 residues, cysteine and phenylalanine counted. The kept DNA is CDR3 alone, 48 bases in frame from the first base.